This is a list of T cell receptor beta chains from one sample in a study of control samples from healthy donors and cancer patients. The data were produced by immunoSEQ multiplex PCR, yet TCRdb's version contains in-frame clones alone and is incomplete. Of roughly 140,000 clones detected, over 85% appear once; the ten largest clones hold approximately 2.5%. The sample comprised blood. These receptors were obtained from a man aged 45-60 years in good health. Both conserved end residues are part of each CDR3. The order of the fields is CDR3 protein, CDR3 DNA, D gene, J gene, clone size, V gene. The D gene is left open where the match is weak. Size is stated for part of the rows, as once, few or many counts, or as a class when the clone is expanded.

CDR3: CASSPFGDPGTTEAFF; DNA: TGTGCCAGCAGCCCGTTTGGGGACCCAGGGACCACTGAAGCTTTCTTT; D: .; J: TRBJ1-1; size: .; V: TRBV11-2
CDR3: CASSEASSRGEQYF; DNA: TGTGCCAGCAGTGAAGCGTCGTCCCGGGGCGAGCAGTACTTC; D: .; J: TRBJ2-7; size: .; V: TRBV6-1
CDR3: CASSLVPGQGAYEQYF; DNA: TGTGCCAGCAGCCTCGTCCCGGGACAGGGGGCGTACGAGCAGTACTTC; D: TRBD1; J: TRBJ2-7; size: .; V: TRBV6-6
CDR3: CATGPAGNYGYTF; DNA: TGTGCCACCGGACCCGCCGGAAACTATGGCTACACCTTC; D: .; J: TRBJ1-2; size: .; V: TRBV15
CDR3: CASSPQGAQETQYF; DNA: TGTGCCAGCTCACCACAGGGGGCCCAAGAGACCCAGTACTTC; D: TRBD1; J: TRBJ2-5; size: .; V: TRBV18
CDR3: CASSEGLAGVGTQYF; DNA: TGTGCCAGCAGTGAGGGACTAGCGGGAGTCGGGACGCAGTATTTT; D: TRBD2; J: TRBJ2-3; size: .; V: TRBV6-4
CDR3: CSVVSGIPYEQYF; DNA: TGCAGCGTTGTATCGGGGATCCCCTACGAGCAGTACTTC; D: .; J: TRBJ2-7; size: .; V: TRBV29-1
CDR3: CASSPPSQGNGKLFF; DNA: TGTGCCAGCTCACCGCCATCACAGGGTAACGGAAAACTGTTTTTT; D: .; J: TRBJ1-4; size: .; V: TRBV18
CDR3: CATSVPGGIGDTQYF; DNA: TGTGCCACCAGTGTCCCAGGGGGCATTGGGGATACGCAGTATTTT; D: TRBD1; J: TRBJ2-3; size: .; V: TRBV24-1
CDR3: CASSEWNTGELFF; DNA: TGTGCCAGCAGTGAATGGAACACCGGGGAGCTGTTTTTT; D: .; J: TRBJ2-2; size: .; V: TRBV6-1
CDR3: CASSIRENTEAFF; DNA: TGTGCCAGTAGTATACGGGAGAACACTGAAGCTTTCTTT; D: .; J: TRBJ1-1; size: .; V: TRBV19
CDR3: CASSPQGGLNSPLHF; DNA: TGTGCCAGCAGTCCACAGGGGGGGCTTAATTCACCCCTCCACTTT; D: TRBD1; J: TRBJ1-6; size: .; V: TRBV6-5
CDR3: CASSQVPDGAGEQYF; DNA: TGTGCCAGCAGCCAAGTCCCGGACGGGGCGGGGGAGCAGTACTTC; D: .; J: TRBJ2-7; size: .; V: TRBV3-1/TRBV3-2
CDR3: CASSQALNRGGVGYTF; DNA: TGTGCCAGCAGCCAGGCCTTGAACCGGGGCGGCGTTGGCTACACCTTC; D: .; J: TRBJ1-2; size: .; V: TRBV3-1/TRBV3-2
CDR3: CASGSGLSGNTIYF; DNA: TGTGCTAGTGGTTCCGGCCTCTCTGGAAACACCATATATTTT; D: .; J: TRBJ1-3; size: .; V: TRBV12-5
CDR3: CASSVGVPGTQYF; DNA: TGTGCCAGCAGCGTAGGTGTCCCGGGTACGCAGTATTTT; D: .; J: TRBJ2-3; size: .; V: TRBV9
CDR3: CASSPSSGRAGRDTQYF; DNA: TGTGCCAGCTCACCATCTAGCGGGAGGGCCGGGCGAGATACGCAGTATTTT; D: TRBD2; J: TRBJ2-3; size: .; V: TRBV18
CDR3: CASSRGPFNEQFF; DNA: TGTGCCAGCAGCCGGGGCCCATTCAATGAGCAGTTCTTC; D: .; J: TRBJ2-1; size: .; V: TRBV3-1/TRBV3-2
CDR3: CSVFRGLAEAFF; DNA: TGCAGCGTTTTTCGGGGATTGGCTGAAGCTTTCTTT; D: .; J: TRBJ1-1; size: .; V: TRBV29-1
CDR3: CAAGQKDSNQPQHF; DNA: TGTGCCGCGGGACAGAAGGATAGCAATCAGCCCCAGCATTTT; D: TRBD1; J: TRBJ1-5; size: .; V: TRBV10-3
CDR3: CASKLQGIMLNTEAFF; DNA: TGTGCCAGCAAATTACAGGGGATTATGCTGAACACTGAAGCTTTCTTT; D: TRBD1; J: TRBJ1-1; size: few; V: TRBV7-9
CDR3: CASRPDWGVNEKLFF; DNA: TGTGCCAGCAGACCTGACTGGGGAGTTAATGAAAAACTGTTTTTT; D: .; J: TRBJ1-4; size: once; V: TRBV2
CDR3: CASSWGGLAGGGEQFF; DNA: TGTGCCAGCAGTTGGGGGGGGCTAGCGGGAGGAGGTGAGCAGTTCTTC; D: TRBD2; J: TRBJ2-1; size: .; V: TRBV28
CDR3: CASSFGRDYEQYF; DNA: TGTGCCAGCAGTTTCGGGAGAGACTACGAGCAGTACTTC; D: .; J: TRBJ2-7; size: .; V: TRBV12-3/TRBV12-4
CDR3: CASSIVGPVVLPQHF; DNA: TGTGCCAGTAGTATAGTGGGGCCAGTAGTTCTGCCCCAGCATTTT; D: .; J: TRBJ1-5; size: .; V: TRBV19
CDR3: CSVTLAGETQYF; DNA: TGCAGCGTCACCCTAGCGGGAGAGACCCAGTACTTC; D: TRBD2; J: TRBJ2-5; size: .; V: TRBV29-1
CDR3: CATSDSLVSGVLDNEQFF; DNA: TGTGCCACCAGTGATTCGCTAGTTTCCGGCGTACTAGACAATGAGCAGTTCTTC; D: .; J: TRBJ2-1; size: .; V: TRBV24-1
CDR3: CASRGTGEGGYTF; DNA: TGTGCCAGCAGAGGAACAGGGGAGGGAGGCTACACCTTC; D: TRBD1; J: TRBJ1-2; size: .; V: TRBV6-5
CDR3: CATSQRGTGYQETQYF; DNA: TGTGCCACCTCCCAACGGGGGACAGGCTATCAAGAGACCCAGTACTTC; D: TRBD1; J: TRBJ2-5; size: .; V: TRBV2
CDR3: CASSQTRDRGRHNYGYTF; DNA: TGCGCCAGCAGCCAAACCCGGGACAGGGGGCGCCATAACTATGGCTACACCTTC; D: TRBD1; J: TRBJ1-2; size: .; V: TRBV4-1
CDR3: CASSFWGAYQPQHF; DNA: TGTGCCAGCAGTTTTTGGGGGGCGTATCAGCCCCAGCATTTT; D: .; J: TRBJ1-5; size: .; V: TRBV28
CDR3: CASSEDVNTIYF; DNA: TGTGCCAGCAGTGAGGATGTGAACACCATATATTTT; D: .; J: TRBJ1-3; size: .; V: TRBV6-1
CDR3: CASSPGQLNTEAFF; DNA: TGTGCCAGCTCACCGGGACAGCTGAACACTGAAGCTTTCTTT; D: TRBD1; J: TRBJ1-1; size: .; V: TRBV18
CDR3: CASSEPGTRAASTGELFF; DNA: TGTGCCAGCAGTGAACCCGGGACTAGAGCGGCGAGCACCGGGGAGCTGTTTTTT; D: TRBD2; J: TRBJ2-2; size: .; V: TRBV28
CDR3: CASSLAGNVYTQYF; DNA: TGTGCCAGCAGTTTAGCGGGGAATGTGTATACGCAGTATTTT; D: .; J: TRBJ2-3; size: .; V: TRBV28
CDR3: CASSENRATINEQFF; DNA: TGTGCCAGCAGTGAAAACAGGGCTACTATCAATGAGCAGTTCTTC; D: .; J: TRBJ2-1; size: .; V: TRBV2
CDR3: CASSQGIAGQPQHF; DNA: TGTGCCAGCAGCCAAGGGATAGCAGGCCAGCCCCAGCATTTT; D: .; J: TRBJ1-5; size: .; V: TRBV3-1/TRBV3-2
CDR3: CASSGTAHSSNQPQHF; DNA: TGTGCCAGCTCCGGGACAGCCCATTCTAGCAATCAGCCCCAGCATTTT; D: TRBD1; J: TRBJ1-5; size: .; V: TRBV18
CDR3: CASSPDRGALNQPQHF; DNA: TGTGCCAGTAGCCCGGACAGGGGTGCCCTCAATCAGCCCCAGCATTTT; D: TRBD1; J: TRBJ1-5; size: .; V: TRBV19
CDR3: CASSRQGGNSPLHF; DNA: TGTGCCAGCAGCCGACAGGGAGGAAATTCACCCCTCCACTTT; D: TRBD1; J: TRBJ1-6; size: .; V: TRBV6-5
CDR3: CASSPAAGRVSNEKLFF; DNA: TGTGCCAGCAGCCCCGCCGCCGGGCGGGTCTCTAATGAAAAACTGTTTTTT; D: .; J: TRBJ1-4; size: .; V: TRBV27
CDR3: CASSHPGLAGGPKFDEQFF; DNA: TGCGCCAGCAGCCATCCGGGACTAGCGGGAGGGCCCAAGTTCGATGAGCAGTTCTTC; D: TRBD2; J: TRBJ2-1; size: many; V: TRBV4-1
CDR3: CSVHEGIGTFFTDTQYF; DNA: TGCAGCGTTCATGAGGGAATAGGCACCTTTTTCACAGATACGCAGTATTTT; D: .; J: TRBJ2-3; size: .; V: TRBV29-1
CDR3: CASSLMGTGLNTEAFF; DNA: TGTGCCAGCAGTTTAATGGGGACAGGGTTGAACACTGAAGCTTTCTTT; D: TRBD1; J: TRBJ1-1; size: .; V: TRBV27
CDR3: CASSLWAGSEQYF; DNA: TGTGCCAGCAGTTTATGGGCAGGGAGCGAGCAGTACTTC; D: .; J: TRBJ2-7; size: .; V: TRBV28
CDR3: CASSIGGLGTYEQYF; DNA: TGTGCCAGTAGTATAGGCGGGCTAGGTACCTACGAGCAGTACTTC; D: .; J: TRBJ2-7; size: .; V: TRBV19
CDR3: CASSIDGTASSYEQYF; DNA: TGTGCCAGTAGTATAGATGGGACAGCGAGCTCCTACGAGCAGTACTTC; D: TRBD1; J: TRBJ2-7; size: .; V: TRBV19
CDR3: CASSQVPAPYEQYF; DNA: TGCGCCAGCAGCCAAGTTCCAGCACCCTACGAGCAGTACTTC; D: .; J: TRBJ2-7; size: .; V: TRBV4-1
CDR3: CASSAGQLTYEQYF; DNA: TGTGCCAGCAGCGCGGGACAGCTTACCTACGAGCAGTACTTC; D: .; J: TRBJ2-7; size: .; V: TRBV11-2